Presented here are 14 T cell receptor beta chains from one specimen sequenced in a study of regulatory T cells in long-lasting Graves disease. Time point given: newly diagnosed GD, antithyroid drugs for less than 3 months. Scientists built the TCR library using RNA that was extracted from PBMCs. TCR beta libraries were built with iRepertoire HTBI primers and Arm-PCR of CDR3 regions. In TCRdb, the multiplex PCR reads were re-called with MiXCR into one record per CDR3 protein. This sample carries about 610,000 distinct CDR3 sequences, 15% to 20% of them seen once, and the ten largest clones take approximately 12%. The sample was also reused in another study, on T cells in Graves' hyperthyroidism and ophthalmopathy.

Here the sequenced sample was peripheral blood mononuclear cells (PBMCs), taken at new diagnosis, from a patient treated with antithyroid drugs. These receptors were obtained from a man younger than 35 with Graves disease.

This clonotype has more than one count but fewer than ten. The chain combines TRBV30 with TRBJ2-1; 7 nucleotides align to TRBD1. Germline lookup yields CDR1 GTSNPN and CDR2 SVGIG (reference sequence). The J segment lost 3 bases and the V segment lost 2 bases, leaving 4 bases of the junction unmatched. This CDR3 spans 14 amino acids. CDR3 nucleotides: TGTGCCTGGAGTACAACAGGGGTCTACAATGAGCAGTTCTTC. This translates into CAWSTTGVYNEQFF.

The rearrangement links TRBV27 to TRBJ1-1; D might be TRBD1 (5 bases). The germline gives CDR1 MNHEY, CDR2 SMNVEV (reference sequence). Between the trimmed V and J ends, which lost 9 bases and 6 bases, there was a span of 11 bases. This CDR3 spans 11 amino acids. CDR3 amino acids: CARKRGAEAFF. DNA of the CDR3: TGTGCCAGGAAGCGGGGGGCTGAAGCTTTCTTT.

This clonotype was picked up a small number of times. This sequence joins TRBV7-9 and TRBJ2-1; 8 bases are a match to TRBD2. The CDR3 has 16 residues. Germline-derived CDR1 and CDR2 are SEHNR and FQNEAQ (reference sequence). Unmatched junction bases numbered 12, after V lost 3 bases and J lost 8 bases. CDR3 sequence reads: CASSFPPAGEVDEQFF. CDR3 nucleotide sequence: TGTGCCAGCAGCTTTCCCCCAGCGGGGGAGGTCGATGAGCAGTTCTTC.

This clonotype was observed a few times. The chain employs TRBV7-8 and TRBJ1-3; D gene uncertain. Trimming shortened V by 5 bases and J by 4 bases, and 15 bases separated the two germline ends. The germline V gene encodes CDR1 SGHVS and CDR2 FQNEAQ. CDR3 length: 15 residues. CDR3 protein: CASSPPWVTGNTIYF. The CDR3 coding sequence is TGTGCCAGCAGCCCCCCCTGGGTGACAGGAAACACCATATATTTT.

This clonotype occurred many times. The DNA for the CDR3 is TGTGCCAGCAGCGTAGGGACAGGGATCTACACAGATACGCAGTATTTT. Amino acid sequence: CASSVGTGIYTDTQYF. V usage is TRBV9 and J usage is TRBJ2-3; TRBD1 agrees at 8 bases. The CDR3 loop spans 16 amino acids. J gave up 2 bases and V 0 bases, and 5 bases lay outside the gene matches. Germline V gives CDR1 SGDLS, CDR2 YYNGEE.

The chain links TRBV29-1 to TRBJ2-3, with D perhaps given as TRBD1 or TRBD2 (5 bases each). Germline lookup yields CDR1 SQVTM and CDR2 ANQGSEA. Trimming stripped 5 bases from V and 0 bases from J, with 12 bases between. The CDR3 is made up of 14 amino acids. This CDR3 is CSVQRDRSTDTQYF. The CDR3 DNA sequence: TGCAGCGTTCAAAGGGACCGAAGCACAGATACGCAGTATTTT.

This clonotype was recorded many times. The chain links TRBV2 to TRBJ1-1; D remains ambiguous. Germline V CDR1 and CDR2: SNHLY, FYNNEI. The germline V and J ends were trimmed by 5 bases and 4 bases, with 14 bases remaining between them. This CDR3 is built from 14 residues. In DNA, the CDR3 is TGTGCCAGCAGTCCTATACCGGTGGGCACTGAAGCTTTCTTT. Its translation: CASSPIPVGTEAFF.

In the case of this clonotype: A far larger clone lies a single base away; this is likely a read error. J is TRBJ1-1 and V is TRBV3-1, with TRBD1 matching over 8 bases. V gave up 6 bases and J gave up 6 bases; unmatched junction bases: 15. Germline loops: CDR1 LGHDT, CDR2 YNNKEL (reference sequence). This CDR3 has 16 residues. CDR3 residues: CASSFTGGRGSAEAFF. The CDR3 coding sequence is TGTGCCAGCAGTTTCACAGGGGGTCGAGGGAGCGCTGAAGCTTTCTTT.

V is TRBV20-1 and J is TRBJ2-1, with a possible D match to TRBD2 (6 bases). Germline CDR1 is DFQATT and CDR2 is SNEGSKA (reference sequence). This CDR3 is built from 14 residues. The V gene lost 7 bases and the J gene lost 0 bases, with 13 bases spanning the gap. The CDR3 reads CSVRLASSYNEQFF. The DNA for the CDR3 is TGCAGTGTCAGGCTAGCGAGCTCCTACAATGAGCAGTTCTTC.

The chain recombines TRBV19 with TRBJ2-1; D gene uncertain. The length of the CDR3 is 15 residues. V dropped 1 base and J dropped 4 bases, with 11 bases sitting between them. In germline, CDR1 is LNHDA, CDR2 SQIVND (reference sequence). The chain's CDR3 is CASSIGTNGYNEQFF. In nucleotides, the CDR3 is TGTGCCAGTAGTATAGGAACTAACGGATACAATGAGCAGTTCTTC.

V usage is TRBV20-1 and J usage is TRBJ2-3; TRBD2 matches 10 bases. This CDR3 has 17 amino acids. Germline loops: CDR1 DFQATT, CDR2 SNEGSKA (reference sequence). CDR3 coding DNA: TGCGGTGGGGGAAGCGGGAGGGCCTCCGCTAGCACAGATACGCAGTATTTT. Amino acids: CGGGSGRASASTDTQYF.

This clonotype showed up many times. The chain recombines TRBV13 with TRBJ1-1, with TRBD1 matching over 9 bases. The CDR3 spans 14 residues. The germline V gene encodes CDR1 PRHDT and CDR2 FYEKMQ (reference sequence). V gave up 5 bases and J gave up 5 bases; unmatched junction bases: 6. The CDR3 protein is CASSPGTGHTEAFF. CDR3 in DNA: TGTGCCAGCAGCCCTGGGACAGGGCATACTGAAGCTTTCTTT.

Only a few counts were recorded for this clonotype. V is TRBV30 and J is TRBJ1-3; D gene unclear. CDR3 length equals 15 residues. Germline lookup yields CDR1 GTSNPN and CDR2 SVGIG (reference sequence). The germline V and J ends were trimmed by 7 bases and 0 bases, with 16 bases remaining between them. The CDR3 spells CASDDTASSGNTIYF. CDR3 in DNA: TGTGCCTCAGATGATACGGCCAGCTCTGGAAACACCATATATTTT.

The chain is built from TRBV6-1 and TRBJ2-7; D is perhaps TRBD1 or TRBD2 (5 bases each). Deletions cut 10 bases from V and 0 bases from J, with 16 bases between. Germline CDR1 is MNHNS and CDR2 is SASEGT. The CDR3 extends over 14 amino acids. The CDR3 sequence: CATWDGALSYEQYF. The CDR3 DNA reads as TGTGCCACCTGGGACGGGGCACTCTCCTACGAGCAGTACTTC.